The rows below give T cell receptor beta chains drawn from one sample of a study of circulating and synovial CD4+ cells in juvenile arthritis. Clones were sequenced by immunoSEQ multiplex PCR, and TCRdb holds only the in-frame ones, with some missing. The sample shows about 39,000 clones, about 94% of them seen only once. Sequenced sample: CD4+ T cells from blood. Receptor source: a human donor with juvenile idiopathic arthritis. The conserved cysteine and the conserved F or W are not part of the CDR3 here. The order of the fields is J gene, CDR3 length, V gene, CDR3 protein.

TRBJ2-2 | 15 | TRBV7-7 | ASSLGVAGQVTGELF
TRBJ1-6 | 12 | TRBV4-1 | ASSHRTKGSPLH
TRBJ1-1 | 10 | TRBV6-5 | ASSSGLGRAF
TRBJ2-1 | 15 | TRBV18 | ASSPPGLAGHYNEQF
TRBJ2-7 | 10 | TRBV7-8 | ASSSPGYEQY
TRBJ2-1 | 13 | TRBV19 | ASSISSGANNEQF
TRBJ2-5 | 11 | TRBV5-4 | ASRLDIQETQY
TRBJ2-1 | 13 | TRBV7-6 | ASSQRLAGGDEQF
TRBJ2-6 | 14 | TRBV7-2 | ASSLGGGSGANVLT
TRBJ1-2 | 11 | TRBV19 | ASSRTANYGYT
TRBJ1-2 | 11 | TRBV7-2 | ASSQGQIYGYP